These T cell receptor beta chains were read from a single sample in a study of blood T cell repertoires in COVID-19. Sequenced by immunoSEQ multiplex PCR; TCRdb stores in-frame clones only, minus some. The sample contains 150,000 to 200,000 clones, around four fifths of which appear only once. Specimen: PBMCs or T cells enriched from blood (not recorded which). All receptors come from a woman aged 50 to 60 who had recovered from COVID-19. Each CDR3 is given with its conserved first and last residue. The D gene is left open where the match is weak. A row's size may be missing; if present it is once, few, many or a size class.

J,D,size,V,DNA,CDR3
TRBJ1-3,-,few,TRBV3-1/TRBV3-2,TGTGCCAGCAGCCAAGAGGCGGGACTCACTCAAATATATTTT,CASSQEAGLTQIYF
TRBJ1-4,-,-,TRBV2,TGTGCCAGCAGCCCCGGGGGATCTAATGAAAAACTGTTTTTT,CASSPGGSNEKLFF
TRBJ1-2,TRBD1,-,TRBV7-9,TGTGCCAGCAGCCGGACAGGGGGCAATGAGTATGGCTACACCTTC,CASSRTGGNEYGYTF
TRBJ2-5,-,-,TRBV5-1,TGCGCCAGCAGCTCCCAGGGTTACCAAGAGACCCAGTACTTC,CASSSQGYQETQYF
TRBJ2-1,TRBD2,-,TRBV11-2,TGTGCCAGCAGCTTAGACTCTAGCGGGAGAGGAATCTTC,CASSLDSSGRGIF
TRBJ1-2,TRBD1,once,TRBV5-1,TGCGCCAGCAGCCAACTAGGACAGGGGGCGAGTGGCTACACCTTC,CASSQLGQGASGYTF
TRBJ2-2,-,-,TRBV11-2,TGTGCCAGCAGCGTCCAACTAGACACCGGGGAGCTGTTTTTT,CASSVQLDTGELFF
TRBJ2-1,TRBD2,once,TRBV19,TGTGCCAGTAGTACTGGGACTAGCGGGAGGGCCGACAATGAGCAGTTCTTC,CASSTGTSGRADNEQFF
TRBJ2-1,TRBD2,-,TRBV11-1,TGTGCCAGCAGATCCCACGGGACTAGCGGGAGGCGAGAGCAGTTCTTC,CASRSHGTSGRREQFF
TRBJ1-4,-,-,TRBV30,TGTGCCTGGAGGTCGGGAAAACTGTTTTTT,CAWRSGKLFF
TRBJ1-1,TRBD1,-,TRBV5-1,TGCGCCAGCGGGGAAGGGACAGTTTTATTCACTGAAGCTTTCTTT,CASGEGTVLFTEAFF
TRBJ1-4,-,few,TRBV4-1,TGCGCCAGCTGGCGGGCAGAGGATGAAAAACTGTTTTTT,CASWRAEDEKLFF
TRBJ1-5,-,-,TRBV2,TGTGCCAGCACCCGCGATAGCAATCAGCCCCAGCATTTT,CASTRDSNQPQHF
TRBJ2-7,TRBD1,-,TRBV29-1,TGCAGCGTTGTCCCACAGGGGCTGAACTACGAGCAGTACTTC,CSVVPQGLNYEQYF
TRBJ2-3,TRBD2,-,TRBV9,TGTGCCAGCAGCGTAGGGGGACTAGCGGGAGGGCCAGATACGCAGTATTTT,CASSVGGLAGGPDTQYF
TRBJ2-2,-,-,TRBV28,TGTGCCAGCCGGTACAGGAACACCGGGGAGCTGTTTTTT,CASRYRNTGELFF
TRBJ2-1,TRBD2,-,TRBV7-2,TGTGCCAGCAGCACTTTAGCGGGAGGGGTCTATGAGCAGTTCTTC,CASSTLAGGVYEQFF
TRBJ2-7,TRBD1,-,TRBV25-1,TGTGCCAGCAGGACAGGGGAGTCCCCCTACGAGCAGTACTTC,CASRTGESPYEQYF
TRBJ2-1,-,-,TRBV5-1,TGCGCCAGCAGCTTGCTCTACCCCTACAATGAGCAGTTCTTC,CASSLLYPYNEQFF
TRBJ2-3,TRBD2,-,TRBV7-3,TGTGCCAGCAGCTCCGGGACTAGCGGAGATACGCAGTATTTT,CASSSGTSGDTQYF
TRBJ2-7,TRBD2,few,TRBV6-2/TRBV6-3,TGTGCCAGCAGTTATCTTCTAGCGGGGGGCGAGCAGTACTTC,CASSYLLAGGEQYF
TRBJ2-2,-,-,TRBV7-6,TGTGCCAGCAGCTTAGCGCCGGACTCCTCCACCGGGGAGCTGTTTTTT,CASSLAPDSSTGELFF
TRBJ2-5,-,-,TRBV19,TGTGCCTCAAATACGGGGGTCCAAGAGACCCAGTACTTC,CASNTGVQETQYF
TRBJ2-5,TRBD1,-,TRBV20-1,TGCAGTGCTAGAGAAGCGGGACAGGGGGACTTC,CSAREAGQGDF
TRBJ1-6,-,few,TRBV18,TGTGCCAGCTCACCGTCAGGGCTAGATAATTCACCCCTCCACTTT,CASSPSGLDNSPLHF
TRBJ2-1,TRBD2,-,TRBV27,TGTGCCAGCAGTCCCGGACTAGCGGGAAGGTATGAGCAGTTCTTC,CASSPGLAGRYEQFF
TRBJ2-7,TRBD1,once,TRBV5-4,TGTGCCAGCAGCACACAGGGGGCTAGCTACGAGCAGTACTTC,CASSTQGASYEQYF
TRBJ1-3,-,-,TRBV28,TGTGCCAGCAGTTTTCGGTTAACCTCTGGAAACACCATATATTTT,CASSFRLTSGNTIYF
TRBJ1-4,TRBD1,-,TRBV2,TGTGCCAGCAGTGCCAGGGGGCTCACTAATGAAAAACTGTTTTTT,CASSARGLTNEKLFF
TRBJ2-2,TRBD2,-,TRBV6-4,TGTGCCGGGGTCGGACTAGCGGGAGGACGGAACACCGGGGAGCTGTTTTTT,CAGVGLAGGRNTGELFF
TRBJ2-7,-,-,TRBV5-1,TGCGCCAGCAGCTTCAGGGGCGACGAGCAGTACTTC,CASSFRGDEQYF
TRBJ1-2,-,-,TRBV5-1,TGCGCCAGCAGCTTGGCCGAGGATGGCTATGGCTACACCTTC,CASSLAEDGYGYTF
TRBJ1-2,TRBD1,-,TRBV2,TGTGCCAGCAGTGAAATGGACAGGGGTTACTACACCTTC,CASSEMDRGYYTF
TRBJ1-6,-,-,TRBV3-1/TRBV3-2,TGTGCCAGCAGCCGGGTGCGGCGGTTCGATTCACCCCTCCACTTT,CASSRVRRFDSPLHF
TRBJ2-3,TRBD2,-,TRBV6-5,TGTGCCAGCAGTCTACGAAGCGGGGGACGTGATACGCAGTATTTT,CASSLRSGGRDTQYF
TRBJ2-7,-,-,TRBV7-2,TGTGCCAGCAGCTTTAGCCCCCCGAGTGGATACGAGCAGTACTTC,CASSFSPPSGYEQYF
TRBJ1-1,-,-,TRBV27,TGTGCCAGCAGTTTATCCGGGGTCACTGAAGCTTTCTTT,CASSLSGVTEAFF
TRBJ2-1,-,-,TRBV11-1,TGTGCCAGCAGCCCAGCGGGCTCTCGTTGGAGTGATGAGCAGTTCTTC,CASSPAGSRWSDEQFF
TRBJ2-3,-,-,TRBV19,TGTGCCAGTAGTATTCAGGGGCCCCGCACAGATACGCAGTATTTT,CASSIQGPRTDTQYF
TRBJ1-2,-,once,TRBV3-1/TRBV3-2,TGTGCCAGCAGCCAACCCGGTTCGGGCTACACCTTC,CASSQPGSGYTF
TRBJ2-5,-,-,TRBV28,TGTGCCAGCTCAGGGGAGAGGGGAGAGACCCAGTACTTC,CASSGERGETQYF
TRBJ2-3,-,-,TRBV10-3,TGTGCCATCAGACGCGGCGGGAGCACAGATACGCAGTATTTT,CAIRRGGSTDTQYF
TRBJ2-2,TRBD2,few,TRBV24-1,TGTGCCACCAGTGGTCGAACGGGAGGCACCGGGGAGCTGTTTTTT,CATSGRTGGTGELFF
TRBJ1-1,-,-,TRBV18,TGTGCCAGCTCCCCCCGGGGGGCTCAGAACACTGAAGCTTTCTTT,CASSPRGAQNTEAFF
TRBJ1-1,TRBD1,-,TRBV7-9,TGTGCCAGCAGCACAGGGGTAGAGAACACTGAAGCTTTCTTT,CASSTGVENTEAFF
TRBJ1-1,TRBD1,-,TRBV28,TGTGCCAGCAGTTCCCAGATGGGACAGGCCTCAAGACTGGGCTTT,CASSSQMGQASRLGF
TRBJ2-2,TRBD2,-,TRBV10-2,TGCGCCAGCAGTGCGGTGGCGGGAGGTACCGGGGAGCTGTTTTTT,CASSAVAGGTGELFF
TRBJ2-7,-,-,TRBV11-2,TGTGCCAGCTCCCGCGGTCCGGGCTCCTACGAGCAGTACTTC,CASSRGPGSYEQYF
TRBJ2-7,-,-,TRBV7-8,TGTGCCAGCAGCTTGGGGGGCCACAGGGGCGAGCAGTACTTC,CASSLGGHRGEQYF
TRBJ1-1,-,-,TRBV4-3,TGCGCCAGCAGCCAAGAAGGAGGGCTGACGAACACTGAAGCTTTCTTT,CASSQEGGLTNTEAFF
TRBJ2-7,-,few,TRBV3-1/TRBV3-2,TGTGCCAGCAGCCAAGGTGGCAGGGGTGGCGAGCAGTACTTC,CASSQGGRGGEQYF
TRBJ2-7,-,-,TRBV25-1,TGTGCCAGCAGTCGCCCGGGGGTAGGTTCTCTGGAGCAGTACTTC,CASSRPGVGSLEQYF
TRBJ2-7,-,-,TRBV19,TGTGCCAGTTCTACAGGGTCTTACGAGCAGTACTTC,CASSTGSYEQYF